The 29 T cell receptor beta chains in this list originate from one sample, sequenced in a study of blood T cell repertoires in COVID-19. Clones were sequenced by immunoSEQ multiplex PCR, and TCRdb holds only the in-frame ones, with some missing. Here the sample spans 200,000 or so clones, 80% to 90% being singletons. The sequenced sample consisted of PBMCs or T cells enriched from blood (not recorded which). These receptors originate from a woman in her thirties or forties with acute COVID-19.

The J gene is TRBJ2-2, the V gene TRBV28; 10 bases fit TRBD1. After removal of 6 bases from V and 7 bases from J, the junction contained 8 bases not matched to a gene. CDR1 is MDHEN, CDR2 SYDVKM, per germline. The CDR3 extends over 15 amino acids. DNA for the CDR3: TGTGCCAGCAGCCCTGGGACAGGGGTCGACGGGGAGCTGTTTTTT. It translates to CASSPGTGVDGELFF.

This clone was observed once. The gene calls are TRBV6-6 and TRBJ1-5; 9 bases line up with TRBD1. This CDR3 region has 15 residues. Germline V gene sequence: CDR1 MNHNY, CDR2 SVGAGI (reference sequence). V shed 2 bases, J shed 9 bases, and the junction held 8 bases outside the gene matches. The CDR3 sequence: CASSYTGGTPGPQHF. The CDR3 nucleotides are TGTGCCAGCAGTTACACAGGGGGCACCCCGGGGCCCCAGCATTTT.

The J gene is TRBJ1-3, the V gene TRBV4-1; weak D call: TRBD1 (5 bases). Between the trimmed V and J ends, which lost 4 bases and 11 bases, there was a span of 18 bases. This CDR3 has 14 residues. Germline values: CDR1 MGHRA, CDR2 YSYEKL. The CDR3 nucleotides read TGCGCCAGCAGCCGCCCTGGCAGGGAGGATTCCATATATTTT. Residues: CASSRPGREDSIYF.

This chain connects TRBV18 to TRBJ2-7; maybe TRBD2 (7 bases). Looked up from germline, CDR1 is KGHSH and CDR2 is LQKENI. V was pared by 3 bases and J by 6 bases, with 15 bases between. CDR3 size: 14 residues. CDR3 nucleotide sequence: TGTGCCAGCTCACCGGGGGGGCAGGTTGGCGAGCAGTACTTC. Amino acid sequence: CASSPGGQVGEQYF.

J is TRBJ1-1 and V is TRBV30; D is unclear. The CDR3 sequence is 15 residues long. CDR1 is GTSNPN and CDR2 is SVGIG in the germline V gene (reference sequence). V lost 0 bases and J 7 bases, leaving 18 bases between the germline ends. CDR3: CAWSVMSDGEFEAFF. The CDR3 DNA sequence: TGTGCCTGGAGTGTGATGTCTGACGGGGAGTTTGAAGCTTTCTTT.

About this clone: Sequence at one end of the junction differs from germline and may be a read error. The J gene is TRBJ2-7, the V gene TRBV7-7; 11 bases match TRBD2. Germline loops: CDR1 SSHAT, CDR2 FNYEAQ (reference sequence). This CDR3 contains 15 residues. CDR3 protein: CASSPLAGESYEQYF. The CDR3 nucleotides are TGTGCTAGCAGCCCACTAGCGGGAGAATCCTACGAGCAGTACTTC.

This clone was found once. The V call is TRBV27, the J call TRBJ2-6; tentative D call: TRBD1 (5 bases). CDR1 and CDR2 from the germline V gene are MNHEY and SMNVEV (reference sequence). V lost 4 bases to trimming and J lost 2 bases, with 12 bases between them. The CDR3 is made up of 16 amino acids. This chain's CDR3 is CASSYQGTTGANVLTF. CDR3 nucleotide sequence: TGTGCCAGCAGTTATCAGGGAACGACTGGGGCCAACGTCCTGACTTTC. The full variable domain, its missing parts supplied by reference TRBV27 and TRBJ2-6, is EAQVTQNPRYLITVTGKKLTVTCSQNMNHEYMSWYRQDPGLGLRQIYYSMNVEVTDKGDVPEGYKVSRKEKRNFPLILESPSPNQTSLYFCASSYQGTTGANVLTFGAGSRLTVL.

The rearrangement joins TRBV7-2 to TRBJ2-4, with D maybe TRBD2 (6 bases). V was clipped by 1 base and J by 10 bases, with 17 bases between them. The germline V gene has CDR1 SGHTA and CDR2 FQGNSA. CDR3 size: 15 residues. For the CDR3, the DNA is TGTGCCAGCAGCTTAGTAGGCGGGGCCAGCAGGATTCAGTACTTC. Amino acid sequence: CASSLVGGASRIQYF.

The chain employs TRBV2 and TRBJ2-5, with D tentatively TRBD1 (6 bases). From germline, CDR1 is SNHLY and CDR2 FYNNEI. Trimming removed 5 bases at V and 5 bases at J, with 12 bases between. The CDR3 is 13 residues long. CDR3 region: CASSQQGVETQYF. CDR3 sequence (DNA): TGTGCCAGCAGTCAACAGGGAGTGGAGACCCAGTACTTC.

V is TRBV5-1 and J is TRBJ1-2; TRBD1 aligns across 10 bases. The CDR3 is 15 residues long. Germline CDR1 is SGHRS and CDR2 is YFSETQ. V shed 3 bases, J shed 1 base, and the junction held 3 bases outside the gene matches. Here the CDR3 reads CASSSGTGVNYGYTF. Here the CDR3 DNA reads TGCGCCAGCAGCTCCGGGACAGGGGTTAACTATGGCTACACCTTC.

The genes are TRBV7-8 and TRBJ2-7; 7 bases agree with TRBD2. The germline gives CDR1 SGHVS, CDR2 FQNEAQ. V shed 4 bases and J 0 bases; nucleotides not matched to a gene: 9. The CDR3 runs to 16 residues. The DNA for the CDR3 is TGTGCCAGCAGCTCAACTAGCGTACGGGGCTCCTACGAGCAGTACTTC. This codes for CASSSTSVRGSYEQYF.

This clone was seen a single time. DNA of the CDR3: TGTGCCAGCAGCTTCAGCTCCTACGAGCAGTACTTC. Its translation: CASSFSSYEQYF. This chain links TRBV5-4 with TRBJ2-7; D ambiguous. The length of the CDR3 is 12 residues. The germline V and J ends were trimmed by 2 bases and 0 bases, with 3 bases remaining between them. The germline V gene encodes CDR1 SGHNT and CDR2 YYREEE (reference sequence).

The V gene is TRBV18, the J gene TRBJ1-4; perhaps TRBD1 as D (6 bases). Germline CDR1 is KGHSH and CDR2 is LQKENI. The V and J ends lost 3 bases and 6 bases respectively, with 14 bases between them. The CDR3 has 15 residues. As DNA, the CDR3 is TGTGCCAGCTCACCCGACAGTCCAGGGGATGAAAAACTGTTTTTT. Residues: CASSPDSPGDEKLFF.

The chain employs TRBV5-4 and TRBJ2-2; D is possibly TRBD1 (5 bases). The CDR3 runs 16 residues. V was cut by 5 bases and J by 5 bases, with 19 bases left in between. The germline V gene has CDR1 SGHNT and CDR2 YYREEE (reference sequence). The CDR3 DNA sequence: TGTGCCAGCAGTTCCTTCCCGCAGGGTTCGACCGGGGAGCTGTTTTTT. Residues: CASSSFPQGSTGELFF.

The genes are TRBV19 and TRBJ1-1, with TRBD1 as a possible D gene (6 bases). The ends were cut back, 5 bases at V and 1 base at J, with 11 bases in the middle. CDR1 is LNHDA and CDR2 is SQIVND in the germline V gene (reference sequence). This CDR3 region has 14 residues. The CDR3 DNA reads as TGTGCCAGTAGTCCCTCGGGACAGAACACTGAAGCTTTCTTT. Translation: CASSPSGQNTEAFF.

This clone has only a few counts. V is TRBV18 and J is TRBJ1-1; D possibly corresponds to TRBD1 (6 bases). Germline CDR1 reads KGHSH; CDR2 reads LQKENI. Trimming cost V 6 bases and J 2 bases, with 22 bases left between them. The CDR3 covers 17 residues. CDR3 sequence reads: CASSEIRQVGSNTEAFF. CDR3 sequence (DNA): TGTGCCAGCTCCGAAATAAGACAGGTGGGGTCAAACACTGAAGCTTTCTTT. Full variable domain (outside the CDR3, taken from reference TRBV18 and TRBJ1-1): NAGVMQNPRHLVRRRGQEARLRCSPMKGHSHVYWYRQLPEEGLKFMVYLQKENIIDESGMPKERFSAEFPKEGPSILRIQQVVRGDSAAYFCASSEIRQVGSNTEAFFGQGTRLTVV.

J is TRBJ1-1 and V is TRBV6-2 or TRBV6-3; tentatively, D is TRBD1 (5 bases). The CDR3 extends over 13 amino acids. Trimming stripped 6 bases from V and 5 bases from J, with 13 bases between. The germline gives CDR1 MNHEY, CDR2 SVGEGT. The CDR3 sequence is CASSRVRGTEAFF. For the CDR3, the DNA is TGTGCCAGCAGCAGGGTGCGGGGGACTGAAGCTTTCTTT.

The chain carries TRBV21-1 and TRBJ2-7; the DNA was not compared with TRBD2, the D call given in the table. TRBV21-1 is tagged as a pseudogene. This CDR3 region has 10 residues. The CDR3 DNA follows: TGTGCCAGCAGCTTTAACGAGCAGTACTTC. Its protein is CASSFNEQYF.

This clone was observed once. J is TRBJ2-5 and V is TRBV28, with 13 nucleotides matching TRBD2. Germline lookup yields CDR1 MDHEN and CDR2 SYDVKM. The V segment lost 6 bases and the J segment 4 bases; nucleotides outside the gene matches: 8. This CDR3 spans 16 amino acids. CDR3 region: CASSPTSGGARETQYF. The CDR3 DNA is TGTGCCAGCAGCCCCACTAGCGGGGGGGCACGAGAGACCCAGTACTTC.

The chain links TRBV7-3 to TRBJ2-5, with TRBD2 matching 8 bases. Per the germline V gene, CDR1 is SGHTA and CDR2 is FQGTGA. The CDR3 spans 15 residues. V was clipped by 3 bases and J by 1 base; unmatched bases: 4. CDR3 coding DNA: TGTGCCAGCAGCTTTGGCGGGGGGTCCCAAGAGACCCAGTACTTC. Protein: CASSFGGGSQETQYF.

This chain joins TRBV7-9 and TRBJ2-7, with D uncertain. Trimming shortened V by 5 bases and J by 4 bases, and 6 bases separated the two germline ends. This CDR3 contains 11 residues. CDR1 is SEHNR, CDR2 FQNEAQ, per germline (reference sequence). The CDR3 DNA reads as TGTGCCAGCAGCCCAGGATACGAGCAGTACTTC. Its translation: CASSPGYEQYF.

V is TRBV9 and J is TRBJ2-1; 10 positions agree with TRBD2. CDR3 length equals 15 residues. The trim removed 2 bases at V and 8 bases at J, leaving 7 bases unmatched. Germline V gene lookup returns CDR1 SGDLS and CDR2 YYNGEE. For the CDR3, the DNA is TGTGCCAGCAGCGTTCCAAGCGGGGGGGAGGATGAGCAGTTCTTC. Its translation: CASSVPSGGEDEQFF.

V is TRBV2 and J is TRBJ1-5; D ambiguous. The germline V and J ends were trimmed by 6 bases and 1 base, with 13 bases remaining between them. Per the germline V gene, CDR1 is SNHLY and CDR2 is FYNNEI. This CDR3 comprises 15 residues. This CDR3 reads CASSEDGRSNQPQHF. The DNA for the CDR3 is TGTGCCAGCAGCGAGGACGGGAGAAGCAATCAGCCCCAGCATTTT.

For this clone: Mismatch with germline at one junction end may stem from a read error. The chain employs TRBV3-1 (or the pseudogene TRBV3-2) and TRBJ2-7, with 7 bases fitting TRBD1. The CDR3 has 15 amino acids. Germline assignment: CDR1 LGHDT and CDR2 YNNKEL (reference sequence). DNA for the CDR3: TGTGCCAGCAGCCAAGACAGGAAGGACCGGGACAGATGGAACTTC. Translation: CASSQDRKDRDRWNF.

The rearrangement joins TRBV9 to TRBJ2-5; perhaps TRBD1 as D (6 bases). Germline V gene sequence: CDR1 SGDLS, CDR2 YYNGEE. The CDR3 loop spans 15 amino acids. Trimming stripped 3 bases from V and 10 bases from J, with 22 bases between. The DNA for the CDR3 is TGTGCCAGCAGCGGACCGGGACAACCTCCACTGAGCCAGTACTTC. Translated, it gives CASSGPGQPPLSQYF. Supplemented by reference TRBV9 and TRBJ2-5, the full variable domain reads DSGVTQTPKHLITATGQRVTLRCSPRSGDLSVYWYQQSLDQGLQFLIQYYNGEERAKGNILERFSAQQFPDLHSELNLSSLELGDSALYFCASSGPGQPPLSQYFGPGTRLLVL.

CDR3 nucleotides: TGTGCCAGCGGGGCAGCAAGCTCCTACAATGAGCAGTTCTTC. It encodes CASGAASSYNEQFF. The V gene is TRBV28, the J gene TRBJ2-1, with a weak D call TRBD1 (5 bases). V was trimmed by 8 bases and J by 0 bases, leaving 11 bases between them. CDR3 size: 14 residues. The V gene's germline CDR1 is MDHEN and CDR2 SYDVKM.

The chain combines TRBV6-5 with TRBJ1-5, with a possible D match to TRBD1 (6 bases). The V gene's germline CDR1 is MNHEY and CDR2 SVGAGI. CDR3 length: 12 residues. V dropped 6 bases and J dropped 7 bases, with 10 bases sitting between them. Written as DNA, the CDR3 is TGTGCCAGCAGCGTCAGGGGCCAGCCCCAGCATTTT. Translating gives CASSVRGQPQHF.

The chain links TRBV15 to TRBJ1-1; D may be TRBD1 (6 bases). This CDR3 is built from 14 residues. CDR1 is LNHNV, CDR2 YYDKDF, per germline (reference sequence). V lost 5 bases and J 7 bases, leaving 17 bases between the germline ends. The chain's CDR3 is CATSLEQGFGEAFF. The DNA of the CDR3 is TGTGCCACCAGCCTTGAACAGGGCTTCGGTGAAGCTTTCTTT.

The chain uses TRBV12-3 or TRBV12-4 and TRBJ1-5; D ambiguous. This CDR3 contains 13 residues. Trimming pared 2 bases from V and 4 bases from J, leaving 6 bases between. In DNA form, the CDR3 reads TGTGCCAGCAGTTTACCCCTTAATCAGCCCCAGCATTTT. It codes for CASSLPLNQPQHF.